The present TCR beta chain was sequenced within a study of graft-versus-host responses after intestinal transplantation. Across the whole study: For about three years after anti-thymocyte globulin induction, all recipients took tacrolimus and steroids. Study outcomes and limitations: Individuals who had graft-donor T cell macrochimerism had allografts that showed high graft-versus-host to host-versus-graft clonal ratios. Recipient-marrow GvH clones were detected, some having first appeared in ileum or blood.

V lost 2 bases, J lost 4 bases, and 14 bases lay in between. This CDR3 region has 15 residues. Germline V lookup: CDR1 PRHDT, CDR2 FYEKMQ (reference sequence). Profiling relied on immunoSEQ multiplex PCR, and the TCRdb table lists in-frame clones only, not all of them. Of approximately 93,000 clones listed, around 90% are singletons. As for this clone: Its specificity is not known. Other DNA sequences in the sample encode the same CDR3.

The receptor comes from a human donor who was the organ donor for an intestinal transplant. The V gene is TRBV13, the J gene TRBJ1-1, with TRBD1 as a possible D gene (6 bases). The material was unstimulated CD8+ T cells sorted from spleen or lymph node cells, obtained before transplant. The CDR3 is CASSLTEGGSTEAFF. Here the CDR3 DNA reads TGTGCCAGCAGCTTAACGGAGGGGGGGAGCACTGAAGCTTTCTTT. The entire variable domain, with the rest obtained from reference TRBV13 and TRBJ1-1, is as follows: AAGVIQSPRHLIKEKRETATLKCYPIPRHDTVYWYQQGPGQDPQFLISFYEKMQSDKGSIPDRFSAQQFSDYHSELNMSSLELGDSALYFCASSLTEGGSTEAFFGQGTRLTVV.